This paragraph covers one T cell receptor beta chain sequence. Its antigen remains unknown. Trimming took 2 bases from V and 0 from J, leaving 5 bases between them. The CDR3 totals 14 residues. Germline V lookup: CDR1 MNHEY, CDR2 SMNVEV (reference sequence). These data come from a study of immune evolution from preneoplasia to lung adenocarcinoma. The wider study: HLA loss of heterozygosity: under 7.5% AIS, about 15% MIA, around 33% ADC, none AAH.

Study-level findings and limits: Later-stage lesions seemingly showed higher T cell density and diversity than normal lung.

TCRdb keeps only in-frame clones here, not all; method: immunoSEQ multiplex PCR. The top ten clones hold about 3.5% of a sample with about 5,400 clones, 70% to 90% of them seen once. Two lung cancer pathologists independently confirmed each histologic diagnosis. The gene calls are TRBV27 and TRBJ1-3; D gene unclear. Sample: FFPE invasive lung adenocarcinoma tissue. The source is a person between 50 and 69 years old with lung adenocarcinoma. The CDR3 is CASSLAGSGNTIYF. The CDR3 coding sequence is TGTGCCAGCAGTTTAGCCGGCTCTGGAAACACCATATATTTT.